The next 12 T cell receptor beta chains were all read from a single sample in a study of blood T cell repertoires in COVID-19. TCRdb's table, derived via immunoSEQ multiplex PCR, lists solely in-frame clones and lacks some. The table has some 45,000 clones, over 75% seen once; the top ten hold over 13%. The material sequenced was peripheral blood. The receptors derive from a human donor in a cohort sampled during active COVID-19.

This chain uses TRBV11-3 with TRBJ2-7, with 9 bases that match TRBD2. This CDR3 contains 16 residues. Germline CDR1 and CDR2: SGHNT and YENEEA. The J segment lost 3 bases and the V segment lost 3 bases, leaving 9 bases of the junction unmatched. The CDR3 loop is CASSFPGLAQCYEQYF. The CDR3 DNA reads TGTGCCAGCAGCTTCCCAGGACTAGCGCAATGCTACGAGCAGTACTTC.

The J gene is TRBJ2-3, the V gene TRBV19; D perhaps matches TRBD2 (6 bases). V was trimmed by 3 bases and J by 1 base, leaving 14 bases between them. The CDR3 is 16 amino acids. Germline V gene data show CDR1 as LNHDA and CDR2 as SQIVND (reference sequence). In nucleotides, the CDR3 is TGTGCCAGTAGTATTAGCCCGGGAGAAGGCACAGATACGCAGTATTTT. Translating it yields CASSISPGEGTDTQYF.

This clone came up a few times. This sequence joins TRBV10-1 and TRBJ2-5, with 9 bases identical to TRBD2. The V gene end was trimmed by 0 bases and the J gene end by 4 bases; junction bases not matched to a gene: 9. Germline V lookup: CDR1 WNHNN, CDR2 SYGVQD (reference sequence). The CDR3 loop spans 17 amino acids. The CDR3 spells CASSESTLAGRGETQYF. For the CDR3, the DNA is TGCGCCAGCAGTGAGTCGACTCTAGCGGGGCGGGGAGAGACCCAGTACTTC.

This sequence joins TRBV4-1 and TRBJ1-5, with no clear D. The V and J ends lost 0 bases and 5 bases respectively, with 8 bases between them. Germline V gene lookup returns CDR1 MGHRA and CDR2 YSYEKL. The CDR3 contains 14 residues. Here the CDR3 DNA reads TGCGCCAGCAGCCAAGAGGCGGGGTATCAGCCCCAGCATTTT. Translation: CASSQEAGYQPQHF.

The rearrangement joins TRBV4-2 to TRBJ2-5, with D tentatively TRBD2 (6 bases). The germline V gene has CDR1 LGHNA and CDR2 YNFKEQ. V gave up 6 bases and J gave up 5 bases, with 22 bases separating them. The CDR3 sequence is 16 residues long. The CDR3 bases are TGTGCCAGCAGTTTGTCGGCGGGGAACAGGCGGGAGACCCAGTACTTC. Translation gives CASSLSAGNRRETQYF.

This clone was found a few times. V and J are TRBV12-3 or TRBV12-4 and TRBJ2-4, with D perhaps matching TRBD1 (6 bases). The CDR3 has 12 amino acids. Trimming removed 4 bases at V and 6 bases at J, with 7 bases between. The chain's CDR3 is CASSSQGNIQYF. The DNA of the CDR3 is TGTGCCAGCAGTTCACAGGGAAACATTCAGTACTTC.

This sequence joins TRBV14 and TRBJ2-3; 15 bases agree with TRBD2. V lost 5 bases and J lost 5; bases outside the gene matches: 8. The germline gives CDR1 SGHDN, CDR2 FVKESK. The CDR3 length is 17 residues. CDR3 coding DNA: TGTGCCAGCAGCTACCGGGGACTAGCGGGAGGAGGAGATACGCAGTATTTT. Protein product: CASSYRGLAGGGDTQYF.

The rearrangement uses TRBV10-2 and TRBJ2-5; D is possibly TRBD2 (5 bases). This CDR3 is built from 14 residues. The ends were cut back, 3 bases at V and 5 bases at J, with 13 bases in the middle. Germline loops: CDR1 WSHSY, CDR2 SAAADI. The DNA for the CDR3 is TGCGCCAGCAGTGAAACGCGGGCCCGGGAGACCCAGTACTTC. Amino acid sequence: CASSETRARETQYF.

In its sample, this clone was seen once. V gene TRBV28 combines with J gene TRBJ2-3; D unresolved. V shed 11 bases and J shed 0 bases, with 9 bases lying between them. This CDR3 region has 12 residues. Germline V CDR1 and CDR2: MDHEN, SYDVKM. This CDR3 is CASGVSTDTQYF. CDR3 nucleotide sequence: TGTGCCTCGGGTGTGAGCACAGATACGCAGTATTTT.

V and J are TRBV10-3 and TRBJ1-2; D is perhaps TRBD1 (6 bases). V shed 10 bases and J shed 8 bases, with 20 bases lying between them. The CDR3 contains 13 residues. Germline V gives CDR1 ENHRY, CDR2 SYGVKD. The CDR3 bases are TGTGCCACACAGGGTTCGAGGGAACGCGGCTACACCTTC. It yields the protein CATQGSRERGYTF.

The chain recombines TRBV29-1 with TRBJ1-2, with no clear D. Germline lookup yields CDR1 SQVTM and CDR2 ANQGSEA. V gave up 0 bases and J gave up 4 bases, with 9 bases separating them. The CDR3 is made up of 13 amino acids. CDR3 loop: CSVEDQELYGYTF. CDR3 in DNA: TGCAGCGTTGAAGATCAGGAACTCTATGGCTACACCTTC. The variable domain in full, with the rest retrieved from reference TRBV29-1 and TRBJ1-2, is SAVISQKPSRDICQRGTSLTIQCQVDSQVTMMFWYRQQPGQSLTLIATANQGSEATYESGFVIDKFPISRPNLTFSTLTVSNMSPEDSSIYLCSVEDQELYGYTFGSGTRLTVV.

This chain links TRBV7-8 with TRBJ2-5; D gene uncertain. CDR1 and CDR2 (germline): SGHVS, FQNEAQ. Trimming removed 0 bases at V and 4 bases at J, with 3 bases between. The CDR3 has 12 amino acids. CDR3 protein: CASSLARETQYF. The CDR3 DNA reads as TGTGCCAGCAGCTTAGCGAGAGAGACCCAGTACTTC.